These T cell receptor beta chains were read from a single sample in a study of cytomegalovirus exposure and HLA in healthy donors. Assay used: immunoSEQ multiplex PCR; TCRdb lists only in-frame clones, some missing. The sample has about 110,000 clones; 79% are singletons. Sequencing input: PBMCs. These receptors came from a man aged 25 to 40 in good health and CMV-seropositive. The CDR3 runs from the conserved cysteine through the conserved F or W. Each record gives: J gene, clone size, D gene, V gene, CDR3 DNA, CDR3 protein. A D gene is named only where the DNA matches it firmly. Size values are once, few and many counts, or a class for expanded clones, and some rows have none.

>TRBJ2-2|-|TRBD2|TRBV15
TGTGCCACCAGCAGAGATCTTGCCACTAGCGGCACCGGGGAGCTGTTTTTT
CATSRDLATSGTGELFF
>TRBJ2-7|-|-|TRBV30
TGTGCCTGGGGCCCTCGTGGCGGGAACTCCTACGAGCAGTACTTC
CAWGPRGGNSYEQYF
>TRBJ2-3|many|TRBD2|TRBV4-3
TGCGCCAGCAGCCAAGATCCAGCGGGGGGGGGCACCGCAGATACGCAGTATTTT
CASSQDPAGGGTADTQYF
>TRBJ2-2|-|TRBD2|TRBV12-5
TGTGCTAGTGGTTTGGGGACACACGGACTAGACACCGGGGAGCTGTTTTTT
CASGLGTHGLDTGELFF
>TRBJ1-2|-|-|TRBV12-5
TGTGCTAGTGGTTTACAGCTACTCTATGGCTACACCTTC
CASGLQLLYGYTF
>TRBJ2-2|-|TRBD2|TRBV5-1
TGCGCCAGCAGCTTGTCTCCTAGCGGAGTGTCCGGGGAGCTGTTTTTT
CASSLSPSGVSGELFF
>TRBJ2-2|-|-|TRBV4-1
TGCGCCAGCAGCCAAGAAACGAGACTCTTCACCGGGGAGCTGTTTTTT
CASSQETRLFTGELFF
>TRBJ2-1|-|TRBD2|TRBV11-3
TGTGCCAGCAGCTTAATGCGGGGGGAAGGTGAGCAGTTCTTC
CASSLMRGEGEQFF
>TRBJ1-6|once|TRBD1|TRBV9
TGTGCCAGCAGCGAGACAGGGGCAGGTAATTCACCCCTCCACTTT
CASSETGAGNSPLHF
>TRBJ2-7|-|-|TRBV21-1
TGTGCCAGCAGCAAATACCGCTATGCTGCCGAGCAGTACTTC
CASSKYRYAAEQYF
>TRBJ1-1|-|-|TRBV10-1
TGCGCCAGCAGGGAAGGACAGTACACTGAAGCTTTCTTT
CASREGQYTEAFF
>TRBJ2-7|-|-|TRBV21-1
TGTGCCAGCAAAACCCGCGCCTCCGGGACAGGGCTTTACGAGCAGTACTTC
CASKTRASGTGLYEQYF
>TRBJ1-2|-|-|TRBV5-1
TGCGCCAGCAGTCCGGGACAAGGAGGAGATGGGTTGATCTTC
CASSPGQGGDGLIF
>TRBJ2-3|-|-|TRBV2
TGTGCCAGCAGTGTGGAGTCAGCGGCGCAGTATTTT
CASSVESAAQYF
>TRBJ2-3|-|-|TRBV2
TGTGCCAGCAGTGAACCGGTATTCACAGATACGCAGTATTTT
CASSEPVFTDTQYF
>TRBJ1-5|once|-|TRBV7-3
TGTGCCAGCAGCTTAGTAAATAGCAATCAGCCCCAGCATTTT
CASSLVNSNQPQHF
>TRBJ2-3|-|-|TRBV7-7
TGTGCTAGCAGCTTTACTACCGGAGGTACGCAGTATTTT
CASSFTTGGTQYF
>TRBJ1-1|-|TRBD1|TRBV6-5
TGTGCCAGCAGTTACCCGGGGGACAGCGAAGCTTTCTTT
CASSYPGDSEAFF
>TRBJ2-4|-|-|TRBV25-1
TGTGCCAGCAGTCAGGGGCCCGGCATTCAGTACTTC
CASSQGPGIQYF
>TRBJ1-4|-|TRBD1|TRBV7-8
TGTGCCAGCAGCTTAGCGGGGACAGCTAATGAAAAACTGTTTTTT
CASSLAGTANEKLFF
>TRBJ2-1|-|-|TRBV9
TGTGCCAGCAGCGAGGGGGGGGACGGCCGAGGCAATGAGCAGTTCTTC
CASSEGGDGRGNEQFF